This T cell receptor beta chain appears in the sequencing data of a study of cytomegalovirus exposure and HLA in healthy donors (dated by TCRdb to between 2016 and 2019). Study-wide context: An earlier analysis of some 600 of the donors reported over 250 Gb of sequence data and 95 million to 120 million unique TCR beta sequences obtained from about 180 million T cells. A later analysis re-analyzed previously published TCR beta repertoires from 660 or so donors and added high-resolution HLA genotyping to study TCR occurrence patterns. The study was designed to test whether signatures of past pathogen exposure could be identified by cataloging public T cell receptors. Donor age, sex, ethnicity and CMV serostatus were compiled alongside the repertoire data. Of the 300 to 400 genotyped donors, approximately 83% fell in the genetic ancestry cluster associated with self-reported Caucasian donors. An earlier analysis of 587 of the donors used high-throughput TCR beta sequencing to judge whether each TCR beta V gene segment behaved as functional or pseudogenic. Among 398 genotyped donors of the cohort, an average of approximately 240,000 unique TCR beta nucleotide sequences were sequenced per donor, 15% to 20% of them non-productive. In a later genetic analysis, genome-wide SNP genotypes for about three fifths of the roughly 670 donors were used, and that subset was treated as a discovery cohort. The study used immunosequencing to profile the T cell repertoires of 600 to 850 subjects and linked those repertoires to cytomegalovirus serostatus. Approximately 310 gigabases of sequencing data and tens of millions of unique TCR sequences were included in an early release covering over 600 HLA-typed donors. HLA typing included class I and class II loci at four-digit resolution. Because of strong linkage in the cohort, five DR-DQ haplotypes were treated as single units for association and clustering. High-throughput TCR immunosequencing, statistical association of individual TCRs with disease status, and machine learning were combined to predict cytomegalovirus infection status. Along with the roughly 670-subject first cohort, a separate validation cohort of 120 different subjects was used. In the later analysis, no new phenotypic data were used to find candidate immune exposures; instead, reliance was placed on TCR beta sequences and their occurrence across donors. The number of typed donors differed by locus: about 620-640 for A, B, C, DRB1 and DQB1; approximately 520 for DQA1; 606 for DPA1; and around 490 for DPB1. All discovery cohort repertoires had been generated using a single sequencing platform. Broad study findings and their caveats: A further reported finding was that TCR beta sequences accurately predicted the HLA-A and HLA-B alleles for most subjects in the first cohort. According to a later analysis, TCR association rates differed among HLA loci, with DRB1 alleles showing the most associated TCRs and HLA-C alleles showing the fewest. In vitro tests confirmed that a few of the cytomegalovirus-associated TCR beta chains recognize cytomegalovirus antigens. Correlated functional status among segregating V segments might reflect linkage disequilibrium, but an unknown experimental factor could not be ruled out. In both the original and validation cohorts, the classifier was reported to diagnose cytomegalovirus status with high specificity and sensitivity. Several of the top co-occurrence clusters appeared to be linked to parvovirus B19, influenza, CMV and Epstein-Barr virus, according to a later analysis. Presence/absence analyses assumed roughly uniform sequencing depth across donors, an assumption that may not hold. This cohort had only TCR beta chains sequenced, and the lack of alpha or paired-chain data limited which features could be detected. A cluster of highly shared sequence variants was judged likely to be a technical artifact of the sequencing pipeline. A later genetic analysis associated a missense DCLRE1C variant with V-gene and J-gene trimming of TCR beta chains, and an independent cohort replicated the association. The study gave a list of some 150 TCR beta chains associated with cytomegalovirus. According to a later analysis, most CMV-associated TCR beta chains appeared to be HLA-restricted, and the HLA associations seemed to be driven largely by CMV exposure. Most TCR sequences were seen in very few donors, while some public TCRs were found in many individuals. Because counts were too low, roughly 17 rarely observed V segments, including chromosome 9 orphons, were left out of the earlier analysis of approximately 580 of the donors. Assigning TCR associations to individual alleles was difficult when HLA alleles, especially DR and DQ, strongly co-occurred. A later analysis found that HLA-associated TCR beta chains were more clonally expanded and had lower generation probabilities than equally common non-associated chains. Because HLA typing was unavailable for some donors at each locus, only the typed subset was used in association tests. Specific HLA alleles were associated with over 15,000 TCR beta sequences at a false discovery rate of 0.05 in a later analysis. In an earlier analysis of around 600 of the donors, most TCR beta V segments were observed in productive rearrangements about 87% or about 30% of the time, broadly matching IMGT annotations. In a later genetic analysis, fewer N-insertions in productive TCRs were reported among donors in an Asian-associated ancestry cluster than the approximately 630-donor mean. CMV serostatus was the only immune exposure information available for the cohort. The authors suggested that the approach could potentially be generalized to other disease states and immunological phenotypes.

Regarding this clone: It has no known antigen specificity. Per-base quality was not reported, and no clone a single base away is much larger than it.

Library method: the immunoSEQ multiplex PCR assay. The multiplex PCR relied on a mix of 60 forward primers for TCR Vbeta segments and 13 reverse primers for TCR Jbeta segments. A multiplex PCR assay on genomic DNA amplified the CDR3 region of rearranged TCR beta genes. On the Illumina HiSeq System, the amplified TCR beta libraries were sequenced as 87-base-pair reads. Regarding the original processing steps: A later analysis counted approximately 74 million unique TCR beta chains across the 690 or so repertoires, and around 9.9 million of these chains were shared by at least two donors. Raw reads were error-corrected and collapsed into unique sequences by a nearest-neighbor algorithm in which closely related sequences were merged to remove PCR and sequencing errors. CDR3 sequences were aligned to IMGT reference sequences to assign V, D and J gene segments. For a sequence to be retained, a match of at least six nucleotides was required to both a V gene segment and a J gene segment. Rearrangements were classified as productive when the CDR3 lacked stop codons and remained in frame with V and J, and all other rearrangements were classified as non-productive. Following IMGT convention, CDR3 was defined as the stretch from the second conserved V-encoded cysteine to the conserved J-encoded phenylalanine. In an earlier analysis of around 570 of the donors, sequences lacking an unambiguous match to a single V gene segment were excluded. In an earlier analysis of several hundred of the donors, V segments were called functional above 56.7% productive rearrangements and were called segregating when the between-donor standard deviation exceeded 5%. A statistical classification framework was built for diagnosing cytomegalovirus status from the catalog of TCR beta chain sequences. A later analysis assigned V and J genes by comparing TCR nucleotide sequences with IMGT/GENE-DB human TR gene sequences. A later analysis assigned CDR3 sequences and most-parsimonious VDJ recombination scenarios with the TCRdist pipeline. In a later analysis, each TCR beta chain was defined by its CDR3 amino acid sequence together with its V-gene family, and reads lacking a unique V-gene family were excluded. In a later analysis, 550 to 650 highly shared, low-generation-probability nucleotide sequences were removed to address suspected cross-contamination and a sequencing artifact. For each public chain, a later analysis derived a clonal expansion index from normalized ranks of inferred template counts within each repertoire. Generation probabilities in a later analysis came from a VDJ recombination model fitted to out-of-frame rearrangements, and those results were checked against IGoR. In a later analysis, hypergeometric tests were used to score TCR-TCR, TCR-HLA and TCR-CMV co-occurrence, with a repertoire-size bias correction applied to TCR pairs. A later analysis estimated false discovery rates by permuting HLA or CMV assignments 20 times. In a later analysis, co-occurring TCRs were grouped using DBSCAN, with TCRdist sequence similarity added in when clustering inside HLA-allele-positive subsets. Co-occurrence clustering excluded repertoires with fewer than 30,000 or more than 120,000 public chains, plus five with anomalous nucleotide sharing. Not all clones reach the TCRdb copy of this immuneACCESS table, which keeps in-frame sequences only. Checked studies attribute under half of the gap to unresolved V genes and leave the rest unexplained. V, J and clone size derive from that table, while D and trimming were established from the DNA sequence. In all, the sample holds about 200,000 clones, and roughly 88% of those were seen once. Together, the top ten hold roughly 0.66% of the sample.

The cohort consisted of 666 healthy bone marrow donors. At the time of sampling, all cohort members were nominally healthy, though unrecorded immune exposures were likely present. The donor was CMV seronegative and belonged to the group of around 350 seronegative cohort members. A peripheral blood sample was collected from each donor, and TCR beta sequencing was performed on peripheral blood mononuclear cells. The Qiagen DNeasy Blood Extraction Kit was used to extract genomic DNA from the blood cell samples. Sample: PBMCs. This TCR was recovered from a boy between 2 and 10 years old in good health and CMV-seronegative.

The CDR3 protein: CASSLGTGGEAFF. The DNA sequence is TGTGCCAGCAGCTTAGGGACCGGGGGTGAAGCTTTCTTT. The rearranged chain carries TRBV11-3 and TRBJ1-1; the D gene is perhaps TRBD1, from 5 matching bases. From a lookup of the germline V gene, CDR1 and CDR2 are SGHNT and YENEEA. The V end loses 1 base and the J end loses 7 bases, and a stretch of 10 bases separates them. The CDR3 contains 13 residues, cysteine and phenylalanine counted. The sequence is cut down to CDR3 DNA, 39 bases in frame from base 1.